This TCR beta chain was identified during a study of T cell repertoires in cytomegalovirus infection. TCRdb re-derived calls from the reads in MiXCR, one entry per CDR3 protein. The data hold about 360,000 distinct CDR3 sequences, with approximately 18% observed a single time. V lost 3 bases, J lost 2 bases, and 7 bases lay in between. Germline V CDR1 and CDR2: SNHLY, FYNNEI. The CDR3 spans 13 residues. This rearrangement joins TRBV2 to TRBJ2-5; D unresolved. The sequencing input was PBMCs. The TCR comes from a human donor in good health (CMV status not recorded). Some clones in this sample may be carry-over from other donors' samples. The CDR3 reads CASSDLGQETQYF. As DNA, the CDR3 is TGTGCCAGCAGTGATTTAGGGCAAGAGACCCAGTACTTC. The complete variable domain, with remaining parts taken from reference TRBV2 and TRBJ2-5, reads EPEVTQTPSHQVTQMGQEVILRCVPISNHLYFYWYRQILGQKVEFLVSFYNNEISEKSEIFDDQFSVERPDGSNFTLKIRSTKLEDSAMYFCASSDLGQETQYFGPGTRLLVL.